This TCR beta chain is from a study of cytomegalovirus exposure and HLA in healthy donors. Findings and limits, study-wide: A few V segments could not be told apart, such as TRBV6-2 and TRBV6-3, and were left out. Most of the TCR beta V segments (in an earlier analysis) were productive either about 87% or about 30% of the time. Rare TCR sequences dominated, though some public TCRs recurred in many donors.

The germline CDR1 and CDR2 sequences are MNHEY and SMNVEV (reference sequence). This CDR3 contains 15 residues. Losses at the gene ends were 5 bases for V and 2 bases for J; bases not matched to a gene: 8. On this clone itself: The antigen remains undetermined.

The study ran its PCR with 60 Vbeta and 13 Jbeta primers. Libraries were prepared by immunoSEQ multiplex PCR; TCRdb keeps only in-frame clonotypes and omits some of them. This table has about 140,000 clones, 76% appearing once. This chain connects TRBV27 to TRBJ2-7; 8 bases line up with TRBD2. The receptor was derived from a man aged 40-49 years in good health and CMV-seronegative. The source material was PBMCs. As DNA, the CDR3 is TGTGCCAGCAGTCCGCTCCAGACTAGCGCCTACGAGCAGTACTTC. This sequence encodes CASSPLQTSAYEQYF.